Listed below are T cell receptor beta chains from one sample, sequenced in a study of blood T cell repertoires in COVID-19. Using immunoSEQ multiplex PCR, the repertoire was profiled, and TCRdb retains in-frame clones only, with some absent. The data contain tens of thousands of clones, roughly 90% of them seen just once; the ten biggest clones take up approximately 2.5%. The material sequenced was peripheral blood. The receptors here all came from a human donor in a cohort sampled during active COVID-19. CDR3s include the opening cysteine and the closing phenylalanine or tryptophan. Clone size appears in some rows only: once, few, many, or a class for an expanded clone.

clone_size,v_call,j_call,cdr3_aa
.,TRBV4-3,TRBJ1-5,CASSQETGGGQPQHF
.,TRBV29-1,TRBJ1-1,CAGGAGLGTEAFF
once,TRBV5-1,TRBJ2-7,CASSSGLAGINYEQYF
.,TRBV6-1,TRBJ2-7,CASSEFDSGRSYEQYF
.,TRBV11-2,TRBJ1-3,CASSREVRGSGNTIYF
.,TRBV3-1/TRBV3-2,TRBJ1-2,CASSHAGYDYGYTF
.,TRBV9,TRBJ2-7,CASSVRQGDNYEQYF
.,TRBV6-1,TRBJ1-4,CASSETFSRDRLFF
.,TRBV9,TRBJ2-7,CASSVEVGESYEQYF
.,TRBV28,TRBJ2-1,CASRLSRGSYNEQFF
.,TRBV27,TRBJ2-7,CASSLAGPSRKQYF
.,TRBV6-1,TRBJ2-7,CASSEAATYEQYF
.,TRBV27,TRBJ1-3,CASSPTARGNTIYF
.,TRBV10-1,TRBJ2-7,CARQQGAGEQYF
.,TRBV27,TRBJ1-1,CASSLYGGTEAFF
.,TRBV4-3,TRBJ2-1,CASSQDSVYNEQFF
.,TRBV7-9,TRBJ1-1,CASSLGQGAGNTEAFF
.,TRBV27,TRBJ2-3,CASSFSGSTDTQYF
once,TRBV3-1/TRBV3-2,TRBJ1-2,CASSPGGMGYTF
.,TRBV28,TRBJ2-2,CASSLFQRPNTGELFF
.,TRBV7-2,TRBJ2-5,CASSISGTNLETQYF
few,TRBV5-1,TRBJ1-6,CASSPTGGTSPLHF
once,TRBV7-2,TRBJ2-6,CASSLASGSSGANVLTF
.,TRBV25-1,TRBJ2-2,CASSVLGTGELFF
.,TRBV27,TRBJ1-5,CASARGQGGIGPQHF
.,TRBV29-1,TRBJ1-1,CSVPGVYTEAFF
medium-sized,TRBV6-6,TRBJ2-7,CASSYNGRPYEQYF
.,TRBV14,TRBJ2-3,CASSQTDSGRPDTQYF
.,TRBV6-2/TRBV6-3,TRBJ2-7,CASSYWGFSYEQYF
many,TRBV6-5,TRBJ2-3,CASRSSSVTDTQYF
.,TRBV19,TRBJ2-3,CAAGGDSNTDTQYF
.,TRBV27,TRBJ2-2,CASSFRAGGDGELFF
.,TRBV18,TRBJ1-1,CASSERGEAFF
.,TRBV3-1/TRBV3-2,TRBJ2-3,CASSRERGHTDTQYF
.,TRBV5-4,TRBJ2-3,CASSLDARGFGTDTQYF
.,TRBV6-6,TRBJ2-3,CASRDLSGRGSDTQYF
once,TRBV19,TRBJ2-3,CASSNRGLLTDTQYF
.,TRBV7-9,TRBJ1-5,CASSGGGPHQPQHF
.,TRBV7-2,TRBJ1-5,CASSTGQAQPQHF
.,TRBV7-2,TRBJ2-7,CASSELAGAAYEQYF
.,TRBV29-1,TRBJ2-1,CSVPGQASSYNEQFF
.,TRBV15,TRBJ2-5,CATSRDKIQETQYF
.,TRBV7-2,TRBJ2-5,CASSLAGRGETQYF
.,TRBV6-6,TRBJ2-7,CASSQDYPNYEQYF
.,TRBV6-2/TRBV6-3,TRBJ2-1,CASSYSRAGEQFF
.,TRBV19,TRBJ2-7,CASSVTSGPREQYF
.,TRBV7-3,TRBJ2-7,CASRAGTGGYEQYF
.,TRBV13,TRBJ2-1,CASSSGLPNEQFF
.,TRBV6-2/TRBV6-3,TRBJ2-1,CASSYKGVAGGNEQFF
.,TRBV19,TRBJ1-1,CASSIGGRVAEAFF
.,TRBV7-2,TRBJ2-5,CASTLDRGRSAQYF
.,TRBV5-4,TRBJ2-1,CASSWGQGTYNEQFF
.,TRBV10-3,TRBJ2-1,CAIEGLVGNEQFF
.,TRBV4-1,TRBJ2-5,CASSQDDAQRETQYF
.,TRBV12-5,TRBJ2-7,CASGPELGEQYF
.,TRBV5-4,TRBJ2-7,CASSSGGSYEQYF
.,TRBV27,TRBJ2-7,CASSPSAFYEQYF
.,TRBV4-1,TRBJ1-3,CASSQGGGRWGNTIYF
.,TRBV4-3,TRBJ1-5,CASSQDLSQPQHF